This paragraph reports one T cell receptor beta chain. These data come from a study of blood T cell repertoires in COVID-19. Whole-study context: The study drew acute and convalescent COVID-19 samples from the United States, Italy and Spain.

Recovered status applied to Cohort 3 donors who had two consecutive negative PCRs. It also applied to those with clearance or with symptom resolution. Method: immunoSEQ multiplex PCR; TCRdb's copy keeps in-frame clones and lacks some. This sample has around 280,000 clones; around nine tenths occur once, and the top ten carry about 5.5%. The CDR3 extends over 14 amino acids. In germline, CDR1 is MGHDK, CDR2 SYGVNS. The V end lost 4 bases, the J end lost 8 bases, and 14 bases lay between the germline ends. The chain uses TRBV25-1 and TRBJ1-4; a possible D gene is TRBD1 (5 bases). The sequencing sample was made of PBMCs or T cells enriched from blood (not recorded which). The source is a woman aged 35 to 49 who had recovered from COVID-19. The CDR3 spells CASSAHDRPEKLFF. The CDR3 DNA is TGTGCCAGCAGTGCCCACGACAGACCCGAAAAACTGTTTTTT.